Each of the 24 T cell receptor beta chains below was sequenced from the same sample in a study of blood T cell repertoires in COVID-19. TCRdb's table, derived via immunoSEQ multiplex PCR, lists solely in-frame clones and lacks some. The table records fewer than 350,000 clones, around 91% of them present only once. The sample comprised PBMCs or T cells enriched from blood (not recorded which). Every receptor here comes from a woman aged 18 to 35 with acute COVID-19.

The gene calls are TRBV28 and TRBJ2-4, with 8 bases matching TRBD1. Trimming took 3 bases from V and 6 from J; bases not matched to a gene: 4. The CDR3 consists of 14 residues. CDR1 MDHEN and CDR2 SYDVKM come from the germline V gene. The CDR3 DNA reads TGTGCCAGCAGTTTGTCAGGGGGCCCAAACATTCAGTACTTC. Translation: CASSLSGGPNIQYF.

This sequence joins TRBV29-1 and TRBJ1-1, with D hard to call. V dropped 5 bases and J dropped 4 bases, with 14 bases sitting between them. The CDR3 runs to 13 residues. Per the germline V gene, CDR1 is SQVTM and CDR2 is ANQGSEA. CDR3 nucleotide sequence: TGCAGCGTTTTCGGAGCCTCCTCCACTGAAGCTTTCTTT. Its protein is CSVFGASSTEAFF.

V usage is TRBV29-1 and J usage is TRBJ1-3, with D possibly TRBD1 on 5 matching bases. Germline CDR1 reads SQVTM; CDR2 reads ANQGSEA. Trimming took 4 bases from V and 2 from J, leaving 12 bases between them. The CDR3 runs to 14 residues. The CDR3 DNA reads as TGCAGCGTTGTTGGCGGGGGGACTGGAAACACCATATATTTT. Amino acids: CSVVGGGTGNTIYF. Based on the CDR3 plus reference TRBV29-1 and TRBJ1-3, the full variable domain is SAVISQKPSRDICQRGTSLTIQCQVDSQVTMMFWYRQQPGQSLTLIATANQGSEATYESGFVIDKFPISRPNLTFSTLTVSNMSPEDSSIYLCSVVGGGTGNTIYFGEGSWLTVV.

V usage is TRBV13 and J usage is TRBJ2-1, with 10 bases lining up with TRBD2. There are 17 residues in the CDR3. V shed 2 bases and J 0 bases; nucleotides not matched to a gene: 4. Germline CDR1 and CDR2: PRHDT and FYEKMQ (reference sequence). The CDR3 is CASSLWASGSSYNEQFF. The CDR3 DNA reads as TGTGCCAGCAGCTTATGGGCTAGCGGGAGCTCCTACAATGAGCAGTTCTTC.

The rearrangement links TRBV10-2 to TRBJ2-3; 9 positions agree with TRBD2. The CDR3 is 14 amino acids. Per the germline V gene, CDR1 is WSHSY and CDR2 is SAAADI. Trimming at V came to 7 bases and at J to 4 bases, leaving 6 bases not matched to a gene. The CDR3 DNA sequence: TGCGCCAGCAATAGCGGGAGCGGTTCAGATACGCAGTATTTT. This gives the protein CASNSGSGSDTQYF.

This chain links TRBV4-1 with TRBJ1-1, with D possibly being TRBD1 (6 bases). CDR1 MGHRA and CDR2 YSYEKL come from the germline V gene. The CDR3 runs to 13 residues. V gave up 2 bases and J gave up 4 bases, with 8 bases separating them. The CDR3 region has the DNA TGCGCCAGCAGCCAAAACAGGGTCACTGAAGCTTTCTTT. It translates to CASSQNRVTEAFF.

The chain carries TRBV21-1 and TRBJ1-2; the D segment call TRBD1 is taken from the table without a DNA check. TRBV21-1 is annotated as a pseudogene. This CDR3 has 15 residues. The CDR3, as DNA: TGTGCCAGCAGCCCAAGCAGGGGGCCTAACTATGGCTACACCTTC. It encodes CASSPSRGPNYGYTF.

The chain uses TRBV20-1 and TRBJ1-2; 7 nucleotides agree with TRBD1. The CDR3 extends over 15 amino acids. The germline V gene encodes CDR1 DFQATT and CDR2 SNEGSKA (reference sequence). J was trimmed by 8 bases and V by 3 bases; bases with no gene match: 15. The CDR3 is CSASLLRQGLGGYTF. For the CDR3, the DNA is TGCAGTGCTAGTCTCCTTCGACAGGGTCTAGGGGGCTACACCTTC.

The rearrangement links TRBV6-5 to TRBJ2-5; 11 bases line up with TRBD2. Germline CDR1 reads MNHEY; CDR2 reads SVGAGI. J was trimmed by 6 bases and V by 6 bases; bases with no gene match: 9. The CDR3 runs 15 residues. The DNA of the CDR3 is TGTGCCAGCAGACGTAGCGGGAGGGCCGTGAAGACCCAGTACTTC. Protein sequence: CASRRSGRAVKTQYF.

The gene calls are TRBV19 and TRBJ2-3; possibly TRBD1 for D (5 bases). The CDR3 consists of 13 residues. Germline V gene sequence: CDR1 LNHDA, CDR2 SQIVND (reference sequence). V gave up 5 bases and J gave up 4 bases, with 10 bases separating them. The CDR3 coding sequence is TGTGCCAGTAGTCAGGGTCTCGCAGATACGCAGTATTTT. Its protein product is CASSQGLADTQYF.

This chain links TRBV6-5 with TRBJ2-1, with 11 bases lining up with TRBD2. The CDR3 spans 14 residues. V lost 2 bases and J lost 15; bases outside the gene matches: 9. Germline loops: CDR1 MNHEY, CDR2 SVGAGI. This chain's CDR3 is CASSYETSGSAWFF. The CDR3 DNA follows: TGTGCCAGCAGTTACGAAACTAGCGGGAGCGCATGGTTCTTC.

This sequence joins TRBV12-3 or TRBV12-4 and TRBJ2-7; possible D gene TRBD1, 5 bases. Trimming pared 5 bases from V and 7 bases from J, leaving 12 bases between. The CDR3 runs 12 residues. CDR3 coding DNA: TGTGCCAGCAGTCCTCAGGGTTTGGAGCAGTACTTC. Translated, it gives CASSPQGLEQYF.

The chain employs TRBV6-1 and TRBJ2-4; TRBD1 aligns across 8 bases. V trimming: 3 bases; J trimming: 1 base; junction bases outside the gene matches: 8. Germline CDR1 reads MNHNS; CDR2 reads SASEGT. The CDR3 is 17 residues long. The CDR3 sequence is CASSDPQGALAKNIQYF. CDR3 in DNA: TGTGCCAGCAGTGATCCCCAGGGGGCTTTGGCCAAAAACATTCAGTACTTC.

This chain joins TRBV28 and TRBJ1-2, with 9 bases lining up with TRBD1. Germline lookup yields CDR1 MDHEN and CDR2 SYDVKM. CDR3 size: 14 residues. J gave up 5 bases and V 5 bases, and 6 bases lay outside the gene matches. The CDR3 loop reads CASSQGQGVYGYTF. The CDR3 region has the DNA TGTGCCAGCAGTCAGGGACAGGGCGTGTATGGCTACACCTTC.

The chain uses TRBV10-1 and TRBJ2-3; TRBD1 aligns across 7 bases. CDR1 WNHNN and CDR2 SYGVQD come from the germline V gene (reference sequence). The junction had 5 bases not matched to a gene; V was cut back by 8 bases and J by 3 bases. The CDR3 totals 13 residues. The CDR3: CASGGQSTDTQYF. The DNA of the CDR3 is TGCGCCAGCGGGGGACAGTCTACAGATACGCAGTATTTT.

This clone occurred a few times. The chain links TRBV29-1 to TRBJ1-4; D is possibly TRBD1 (6 bases). Germline assignment: CDR1 SQVTM and CDR2 ANQGSEA. Trimming stripped 4 bases from V and 7 bases from J, with 19 bases between. This CDR3 is built from 15 residues. CDR3 in amino acids: CSVAKREGGVEKLFF. DNA for the CDR3: TGCAGCGTTGCTAAACGGGAGGGGGGAGTTGAAAAACTGTTTTTT.

The V call is TRBV11-1, the J call TRBJ2-3; a weak D match, TRBD2 (6 bases). Per germline, CDR1 SGHAT and CDR2 FQDESV (reference sequence). V was pared by 5 bases and J by 1 base, with 13 bases between. The CDR3 length is 15 residues. This CDR3 is CASSPSVKGTDTQYF. The CDR3 nucleotides are TGTGCCAGCAGCCCTAGCGTCAAAGGCACAGATACGCAGTATTTT.

The chain links TRBV4-3 to TRBJ2-1, with 9 nucleotides matching TRBD2. The CDR3 runs to 17 residues. Germline CDR1 is LGHNA and CDR2 is YSLEER. Germline trimming cut 0 bases from V and 7 bases from J; bases unmatched to any gene: 10. The CDR3 here is CASSQEERREGLNEQFF. Here the CDR3 DNA reads TGCGCCAGCAGCCAAGAGGAGCGGCGGGAGGGCCTAAATGAGCAGTTCTTC.

This clone has only a few counts. The chain combines TRBV18 with TRBJ2-2; 9 bases line up with TRBD2. The CDR3 spans 16 residues. Trimming removed 7 bases from V and 0 bases from J; junction bases left unmatched: 6. Germline lookup yields CDR1 KGHSH and CDR2 LQKENI. The CDR3 reads CASFRTSASNTGELFF. CDR3 in DNA: TGTGCCAGCTTCCGGACTAGCGCCTCGAACACCGGGGAGCTGTTTTTT.

V and J are TRBV28 and TRBJ2-1, with unresolved D. The V and J ends lost 2 bases and 9 bases respectively, with 8 bases between them. Germline V gene data show CDR1 as MDHEN and CDR2 as SYDVKM. CDR3 size: 12 residues. CDR3: CASSLLPSEQFF. For the CDR3, the DNA is TGTGCCAGCAGTTTACTCCCGAGTGAGCAGTTCTTC.

The chain joins TRBV7-8 to TRBJ2-1; a weak D match, TRBD2 (5 bases). This CDR3 has 15 amino acids. Germline CDR1 SGHVS, CDR2 FQNEAQ. Trimming pared 5 bases from V and 3 bases from J, leaving 14 bases between. The CDR3 here is CASSPRGLFYNEQFF. In DNA, the CDR3 is TGTGCCAGCAGCCCTCGCGGGCTCTTCTACAATGAGCAGTTCTTC.

V and J are TRBV15 and TRBJ1-1, with unresolved D. V was pared by 0 bases and J by 3 bases, with 11 bases between. The V gene's germline CDR1 is LNHNV and CDR2 YYDKDF (reference sequence). This CDR3 has 15 residues. The CDR3 sequence is CATSRDISGYTEAFF. CDR3 coding DNA: TGTGCCACCAGCAGAGATATCTCGGGGTACACTGAAGCTTTCTTT.

The J gene is TRBJ1-4, the V gene TRBV27; maybe TRBD1 (5 bases). Trimming removed 5 bases at V and 4 bases at J, with 11 bases between. The CDR3 runs to 14 residues. Per germline, CDR1 MNHEY and CDR2 SMNVEV (reference sequence). The chain's CDR3 is CASSAGVRNEKLFF. For the CDR3, the DNA is TGTGCCAGCAGTGCGGGGGTACGTAATGAAAAACTGTTTTTT. The whole variable domain, remainder taken from reference TRBV27 and TRBJ1-4, is EAQVTQNPRYLITVTGKKLTVTCSQNMNHEYMSWYRQDPGLGLRQIYYSMNVEVTDKGDVPEGYKVSRKEKRNFPLILESPSPNQTSLYFCASSAGVRNEKLFFGSGTQLSVL.

The V call is TRBV4-3, the J call TRBJ2-2, with 7 bases that match TRBD1. The V gene's germline CDR1 is LGHNA and CDR2 YSLEER. This CDR3 is 15 amino acids long. Trimming at V came to 2 bases and at J to 7 bases, leaving 7 bases not matched to a gene. The CDR3 coding sequence is TGCGCCAGCAGCCAAAGGGACAGCTCGATCGGGGAGCTGTTTTTT. It specifies CASSQRDSSIGELFF.